The clone carrying this T cell receptor (beta chain) was recorded only once. Its antigen is as yet unknown. The sample is drawn from a study of PD-1 blockade in classical Hodgkin lymphoma. General observations from the study: Lower baseline TCR diversity was reported for newly diagnosed patients than for healthy donors. Repertoire difference causes, possibly disease activity or prior therapy, remain undefined.

Some clones are missing from TCRdb's copy, which holds only in-frame ones; the method was immunoSEQ multiplex PCR. The repertoire holds approximately 10,000 clones, approximately 85% seen once, with about 31% in the top ten. Relapses following autologous stem cell transplantation were seen in all patients, with brentuximab vedotin exposure varying. The sample consisted of peripheral blood mononuclear cells (PBMCs), taken at baseline. This TCR derives from a human donor with classical Hodgkin lymphoma.

CDR3 in DNA: TGTGCCAGCAGCTTGGGGACAGGGGGAGCTTTCTTT. Protein sequence: CASSLGTGGAFF. This chain connects TRBV5-6 to TRBJ1-1; 10 nucleotides line up with TRBD1. Germline values: CDR1 SGHDT, CDR2 YYEEEE. This CDR3 is 12 amino acids long. With V trimmed by 0 bases and J by 10 bases, 0 bases remained unmatched.